What follows are 21 T cell receptor beta chains derived from one specimen sequenced in a study of somatic mutations in cytotoxic T cells in rheumatoid arthritis. The method was immunoSEQ multiplex PCR; TCRdb's version includes in-frame clones alone and lacks a portion of them. The table has some 10,000 clones, around 82% seen once. Input material: CD8+ T cells sorted from blood. The receptors come from an adult with rheumatoid arthritis.

The genes are TRBV11-2 and TRBJ2-7; 7 positions agree with TRBD1. Germline-derived CDR1 and CDR2 are SGHAT and FQNNGV. Germline trimming cut 5 bases from V and 0 bases from J; bases unmatched to any gene: 16. The CDR3 has 18 amino acids. Written as DNA, the CDR3 is TGTGCCAGCAGCCTCGGGTGGTCCGCAGGGGGTTCCTCCTACGAGCAGTACTTC. Amino acids: CASSLGWSAGGSSYEQYF.

The chain combines TRBV28 with TRBJ1-1; no reliable D call. The CDR3 loop spans 13 amino acids. The V end lost 1 base, the J end lost 4 bases, and 7 bases lay between the germline ends. From germline, CDR1 is MDHEN and CDR2 SYDVKM. CDR3 loop: CASSLYQRTEAFF. DNA of the CDR3: TGTGCCAGCAGTTTATATCAACGCACTGAAGCTTTCTTT.

About this clone: Its ends do not fully match the called genes, so a read error is possible. This CDR3 is CASSQYAGGGETLFF. For the CDR3, the DNA is TGCGCCAGCAGCCAATACGCCGGGGGGGGAGAAACACTGTTTTTT. J is TRBJ1-4 and V is TRBV4-1, with TRBD1 as a possible D gene (5 bases). CDR1 and CDR2 from the germline V gene are MGHRA and YSYEKL. The CDR3 extends over 15 amino acids.

The gene calls are TRBV28 and TRBJ2-2; D gene uncertain. The V gene lost 4 bases and the J gene lost 7 bases, with 10 bases spanning the gap. There are 13 residues in the CDR3. Germline loops: CDR1 MDHEN, CDR2 SYDVKM. The CDR3 DNA follows: TGTGCCAGCAGTTCACATCCCGGCGGGGAGCTGTTTTTT. Its translation: CASSSHPGGELFF. The whole variable domain, remainder taken from reference TRBV28 and TRBJ2-2, is DVKVTQSSRYLVKRTGEKVFLECVQDMDHENMFWYRQDPGLGLRLIYFSYDVKMKEKGDIPEGYSVSREKKERFSLILESASTNQTSMYLCASSSHPGGELFFGEGSRLTVL.

The chain has TRBV7-2 and TRBJ1-4, with D possibly being TRBD1 (5 bases). The germline gives CDR1 SGHTA, CDR2 FQGNSA. The CDR3 runs 15 residues. V shed 2 bases and J shed 1 base, with 8 bases lying between them. CDR3 in DNA: TGTGCCAGCAGCTTACCCCAGGGAACTAATGAAAAACTGTTTTTT. It translates to CASSLPQGTNEKLFF.

This chain connects TRBV4-2 to TRBJ2-3, with 11 positions matching TRBD2. J gave up 1 base and V 0 bases, and 6 bases lay outside the gene matches. Germline V lookup: CDR1 LGHNA, CDR2 YNFKEQ. The CDR3 contains 18 residues. DNA for the CDR3: TGTGCCAGCAGCCAAGATCCTAGCGGGGGGATTGGCACAGATACGCAGTATTTT. Residues: CASSQDPSGGIGTDTQYF.

V gene TRBV4-1 combines with J gene TRBJ2-7; 8 nucleotides line up with TRBD1. The germline V gene has CDR1 MGHRA and CDR2 YSYEKL. The J segment lost 3 bases and the V segment lost 0 bases, leaving 1 base of the junction unmatched. The CDR3 covers 14 residues. The CDR3: CASSQEDRGYEQYF. In nucleotides, the CDR3 is TGCGCCAGCAGCCAAGAAGACAGGGGCTACGAGCAGTACTTC.

This chain joins TRBV6-5 and TRBJ2-1, with D unclear. The V gene lost 0 bases and the J gene lost 0 bases, with 6 bases spanning the gap. CDR1 MNHEY and CDR2 SVGAGI come from the germline V gene. This CDR3 comprises 15 residues. The chain's CDR3 is CASSYSWGSYNEQFF. The CDR3 DNA reads TGTGCCAGCAGTTACTCTTGGGGCTCCTACAATGAGCAGTTCTTC.

CDR3 sequence (DNA): TGTGCCATCAGTGAGTCGCCCGGGACAAAGAACACTGAAGCTTTCTTT. Amino acids: CAISESPGTKNTEAFF. The rearrangement uses TRBV10-3 and TRBJ1-1, with D possibly being TRBD1 (6 bases). Trimming shortened V by 0 bases and J by 1 base, and 12 bases separated the two germline ends. CDR3 length equals 16 residues. CDR1 is ENHRY, CDR2 SYGVKD, per germline.

The chain uses TRBV2 and TRBJ2-3; D is ambiguous. V was pared by 4 bases and J by 0 bases, with 8 bases between. Germline V CDR1 and CDR2: SNHLY, FYNNEI. CDR3 length equals 14 residues. CDR3 sequence: CASSAQQSTDTQYF. The CDR3, as DNA: TGTGCCAGCAGTGCCCAGCAGAGCACAGATACGCAGTATTTT.

The J gene is TRBJ2-5, the V gene TRBV6-5, with D unclear. The germline V gene encodes CDR1 MNHEY and CDR2 SVGAGI. The CDR3 length is 13 residues. Deletions cut 5 bases from V and 5 bases from J, with 12 bases between. This chain's CDR3 is CASSGVMGETQYF. CDR3 bases: TGTGCCAGCAGTGGGGTAATGGGTGAGACCCAGTACTTC.

The chain recombines TRBV6-1 with TRBJ2-1, with 7 bases aligning to TRBD2. The J segment lost 6 bases and the V segment lost 7 bases, leaving 6 bases of the junction unmatched. This CDR3 spans 13 amino acids. Germline V CDR1 and CDR2: MNHNS, SASEGT. CDR3 nucleotide sequence: TGTGCCAGCAATGATCCTAGCGGCAATGAGCAGTTCTTC. As protein: CASNDPSGNEQFF.

The V and J genes are TRBV5-6 and TRBJ2-2; the match to TRBD1 covers 7 bases. The V gene's germline CDR1 is SGHDT and CDR2 YYEEEE. Trimming cost V 0 bases and J 6 bases; bases outside gene matches: 11. This CDR3 comprises 17 residues. The DNA for the CDR3 is TGTGCCAGCAGCTTGGAAGGGGGCAGAGCCGTGTCCGGGGAGCTGTTTTTT. This gives the protein CASSLEGGRAVSGELFF. The whole variable domain, remainder taken from reference TRBV5-6 and TRBJ2-2, is DAGVTQSPTHLIKTRGQQVTLRCSPKSGHDTVSWYQQALGQGPQFIFQYYEEEERQRGNFPDRFSGHQFPNYSSELNVNALLLGDSALYLCASSLEGGRAVSGELFFGEGSRLTVL.

This chain connects TRBV5-4 to TRBJ1-1; no clear D gene. Germline assignment: CDR1 SGHNT and CDR2 YYREEE (reference sequence). The CDR3 length is 12 residues. The germline V and J ends were trimmed by 6 bases and 4 bases, with 10 bases remaining between them. The CDR3 DNA reads TGTGCCAGCACGGAAGAGGGCACTGAAGCTTTCTTT. Protein product: CASTEEGTEAFF. The whole variable domain, filled in from reference TRBV5-4 and TRBJ1-1, reads ETGVTQSPTHLIKTRGQQVTLRCSSQSGHNTVSWYQQALGQGPQFIFQYYREEENGRGNFPPRFSGLQFPNYSSELNVNALELDDSALYLCASTEEGTEAFFGQGTRLTVV.

The CDR3: CASSEGGSQPQHF. As DNA, the CDR3 is TGTGCCAGCAGTGAGGGAGGGAGTCAGCCCCAGCATTTT. The genes are TRBV27 and TRBJ1-5, with D uncertain. Per the germline V gene, CDR1 is MNHEY and CDR2 is SMNVEV (reference sequence). The length of the CDR3 is 13 residues. Trimming stripped 5 bases from V and 6 bases from J, with 11 bases between.

This chain uses TRBV7-9 with TRBJ2-1, with 9 positions matching TRBD1. Germline V gene lookup returns CDR1 SEHNR and CDR2 FQNEAQ (reference sequence). The CDR3 is 17 amino acids. The trim removed 3 bases at V and 4 bases at J, leaving 10 bases unmatched. The CDR3 spells CASSFPSVGQGYNEQFF. The CDR3 DNA follows: TGTGCCAGCAGCTTCCCCTCGGTGGGACAGGGATACAATGAGCAGTTCTTC.

V is TRBV4-2 and J is TRBJ1-1; D unclear. The length of the CDR3 is 16 residues. V dropped 0 bases and J dropped 0 bases, with 11 bases sitting between them. Germline values: CDR1 LGHNA, CDR2 YNFKEQ. Here the CDR3 DNA reads TGTGCCAGCAGCCAAGATTCCGGCATATTGAACACTGAAGCTTTCTTT. Its translation is CASSQDSGILNTEAFF.

The rearrangement joins TRBV10-3 to TRBJ2-5; 10 bases agree with TRBD2. There are 21 residues in the CDR3. The V gene end was trimmed by 5 bases and the J gene end by 4 bases; junction bases not matched to a gene: 25. Germline V gene lookup returns CDR1 ENHRY and CDR2 SYGVKD. The CDR3: CAISPSGLSLAGVGLGETQYF. The CDR3 DNA reads TGTGCCATCAGTCCCAGCGGCCTTAGCCTAGCGGGGGTGGGGCTCGGAGAGACCCAGTACTTC.

On this clone itself: Because it lacks the conserved phenylalanine or tryptophan at the end, this CDR3 is likely a read error. V gene TRBV4-1 combines with J gene TRBJ2-7; tentatively, D is TRBD1 or TRBD2 (5 bases each). Germline V lookup: CDR1 MGHRA, CDR2 YSYEKL. The V end lost 4 bases, the J end lost 3 bases, and 10 bases lay between the germline ends. This CDR3 region has 13 residues. The CDR3: CASSPGTNYEQYL. The CDR3 coding sequence is TGCGCCAGCAGCCCGGGGACCAACTACGAGCAGTACCTC.

The chain joins TRBV4-3 to TRBJ2-1; TRBD2 is a possible D gene (6 bases). The CDR3 contains 16 residues. Germline values: CDR1 LGHNA, CDR2 YSLEER. The V end was cut by 0 bases, the J end by 2 bases, with 11 bases between. In DNA, the CDR3 is TGCGCCAGCAGCCAAGATGAGGGAGGACCCTACAATGAGCAGTTCTTC. It yields the protein CASSQDEGGPYNEQFF.

This rearrangement joins TRBV10-3 to TRBJ1-1, with unresolved D. Germline CDR1 reads ENHRY; CDR2 reads SYGVKD. Trimming stripped 5 bases from V and 0 bases from J, with 10 bases between. The CDR3 consists of 14 residues. CDR3 region: CAISPDRMNTEAFF. For the CDR3, the DNA is TGTGCCATCAGTCCAGACCGGATGAACACTGAAGCTTTCTTT.